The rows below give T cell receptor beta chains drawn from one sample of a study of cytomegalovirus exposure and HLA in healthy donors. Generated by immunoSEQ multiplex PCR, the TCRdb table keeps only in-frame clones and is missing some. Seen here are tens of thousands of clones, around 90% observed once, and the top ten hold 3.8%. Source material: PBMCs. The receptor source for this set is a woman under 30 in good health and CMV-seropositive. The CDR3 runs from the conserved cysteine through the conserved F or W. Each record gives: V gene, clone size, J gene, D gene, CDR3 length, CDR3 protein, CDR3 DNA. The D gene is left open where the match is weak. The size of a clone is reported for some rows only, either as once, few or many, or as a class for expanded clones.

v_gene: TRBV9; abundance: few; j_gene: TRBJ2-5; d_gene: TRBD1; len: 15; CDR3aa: CASSPPGTARETQYF; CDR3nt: TGTGCCAGCAGCCCACCGGGGACAGCTAGAGAGACCCAGTACTTC
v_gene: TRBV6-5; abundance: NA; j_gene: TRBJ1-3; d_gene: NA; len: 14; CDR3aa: CASKPGVSGNTIYF; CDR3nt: TGTGCCAGCAAACCGGGGGTCTCTGGAAACACCATATATTTT
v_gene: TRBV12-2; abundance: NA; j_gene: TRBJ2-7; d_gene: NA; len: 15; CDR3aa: CASRPLLGQHYEQYF; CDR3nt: TGTGCAAGTCGCCCCCTTCTCGGACAGCACTACGAGCAGTACTTC
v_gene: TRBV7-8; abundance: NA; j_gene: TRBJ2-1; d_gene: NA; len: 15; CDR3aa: CASSRTLAELNEQFF; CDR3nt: TGTGCCAGCAGCCGAACTTTAGCGGAGCTCAATGAGCAGTTCTTC
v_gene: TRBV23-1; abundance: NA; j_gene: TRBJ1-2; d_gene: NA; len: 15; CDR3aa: CASSQSRQGFYGYTF; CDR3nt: TGCGCCAGCAGTCAATCCCGGCAGGGGTTCTATGGCTACACCTTC
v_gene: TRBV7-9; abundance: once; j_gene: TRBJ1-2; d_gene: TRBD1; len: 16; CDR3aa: CASSLGTGETNYGYTF; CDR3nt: TGTGCCAGCAGCTTAGGGACAGGTGAAACTAACTATGGCTACACCTTC
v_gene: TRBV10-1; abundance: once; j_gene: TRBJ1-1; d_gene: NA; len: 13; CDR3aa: CASSEADYTEAFF; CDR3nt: TGCGCCAGCAGTGAGGCAGATTACACTGAAGCTTTCTTT
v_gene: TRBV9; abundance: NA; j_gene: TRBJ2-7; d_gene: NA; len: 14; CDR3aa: CASSLTGQVGEQYF; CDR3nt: TGTGCCAGCAGCCTAACAGGGCAAGTGGGGGAGCAGTACTTC
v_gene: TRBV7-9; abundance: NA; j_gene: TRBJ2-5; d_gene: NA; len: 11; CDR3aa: CASSPVEAQYF; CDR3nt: TGTGCCAGCAGCCCTGTGGAGGCCCAGTACTTC
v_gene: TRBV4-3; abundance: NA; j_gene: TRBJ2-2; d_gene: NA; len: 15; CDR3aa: CASSQDTGVARELFF; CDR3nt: TGCGCCAGCAGCCAAGATACAGGCGTTGCCCGGGAGCTGTTTTTT
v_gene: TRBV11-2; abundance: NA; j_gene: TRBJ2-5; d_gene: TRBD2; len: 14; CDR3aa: CASSSFGGKETQYF; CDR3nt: TGTGCCAGCAGCTCGTTCGGGGGGAAAGAGACCCAGTACTTC
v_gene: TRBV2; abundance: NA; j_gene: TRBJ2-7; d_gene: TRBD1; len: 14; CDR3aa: CASMGQGISYEQCF; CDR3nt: TGTGCCAGCATGGGACAGGGTATATCCTACGAGCAGTGCTTC
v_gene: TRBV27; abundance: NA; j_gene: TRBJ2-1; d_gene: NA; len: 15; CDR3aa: CASGATGSSYNEQFF; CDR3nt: TGTGCCAGCGGGGCTACCGGGAGCTCCTACAATGAGCAGTTCTTC
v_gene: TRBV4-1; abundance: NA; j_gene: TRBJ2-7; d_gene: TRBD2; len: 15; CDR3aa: CASSSRLATSYEQYF; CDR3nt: TGCGCCAGCAGCTCGAGACTAGCTACCTCCTACGAGCAGTACTTC
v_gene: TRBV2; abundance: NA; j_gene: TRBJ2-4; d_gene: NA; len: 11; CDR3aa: CASSSKNIQYF; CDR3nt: TGTGCCAGTTCCTCCAAAAACATTCAGTACTTC
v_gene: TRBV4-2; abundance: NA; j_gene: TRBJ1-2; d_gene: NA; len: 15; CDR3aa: CASSQPGQINYGYTF; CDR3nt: TGTGCCAGCAGCCAGCCGGGACAAATTAACTATGGCTACACCTTC
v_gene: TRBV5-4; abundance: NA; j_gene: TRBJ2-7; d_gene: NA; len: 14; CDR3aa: CASSSQGNLGEQYF; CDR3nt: TGTGCCAGCAGCTCACAGGGTAATCTTGGCGAGCAGTACTTC
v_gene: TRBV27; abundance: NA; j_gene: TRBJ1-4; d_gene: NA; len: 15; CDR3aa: CASSLGAVGNEKLFF; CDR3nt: TGTGCCAGCAGTTTGGGAGCGGTAGGGAATGAAAAACTGTTTTTT
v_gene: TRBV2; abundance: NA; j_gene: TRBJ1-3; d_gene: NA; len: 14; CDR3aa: CASRGRDKRNTIYF; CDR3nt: TGTGCCAGCAGGGGCCGGGACAAGAGAAACACCATATATTTT
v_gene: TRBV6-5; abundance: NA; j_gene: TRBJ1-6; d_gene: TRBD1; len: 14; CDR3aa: CASSRQGYNSPLHF; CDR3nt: TGTGCCAGCAGTCGACAGGGGTACAATTCACCCCTCCACTTT
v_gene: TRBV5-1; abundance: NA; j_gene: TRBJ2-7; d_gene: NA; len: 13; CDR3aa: CASSSGTAYEQYF; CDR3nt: TGCGCCAGCAGCTCCGGTACGGCCTACGAGCAGTACTTC
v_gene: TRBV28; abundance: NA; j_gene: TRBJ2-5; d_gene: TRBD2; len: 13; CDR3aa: CATSSGSFETQYF; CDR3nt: TGTGCCACGAGTAGCGGGAGTTTTGAGACCCAGTACTTC
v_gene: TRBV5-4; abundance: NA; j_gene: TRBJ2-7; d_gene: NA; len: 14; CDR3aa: CASSLAPENYEQYF; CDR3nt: TGTGCCAGCAGCTTGGCTCCGGAGAACTACGAGCAGTACTTC
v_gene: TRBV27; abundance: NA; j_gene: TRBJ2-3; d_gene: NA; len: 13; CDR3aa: CASSFTRRVIQYF; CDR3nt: TGTGCCAGCAGTTTCACGAGACGGGTTATTCAGTATTTT
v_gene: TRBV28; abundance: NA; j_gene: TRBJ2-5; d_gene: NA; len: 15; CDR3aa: CASSFYENHQETQYF; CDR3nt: TGTGCCAGCAGTTTTTATGAGAACCACCAAGAGACCCAGTACTTC
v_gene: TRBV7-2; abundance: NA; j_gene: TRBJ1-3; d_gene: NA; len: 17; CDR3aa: CASSSAPLSISGNTIYF; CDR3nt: TGTGCCAGCAGCTCCGCCCCCCTAAGTATCTCTGGAAACACCATATATTTT
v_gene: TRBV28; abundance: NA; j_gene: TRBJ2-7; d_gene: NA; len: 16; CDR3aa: CASSFMVADPSYEQYF; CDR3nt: TGTGCCAGCAGTTTTATGGTGGCCGACCCTAGCTACGAGCAGTACTTC
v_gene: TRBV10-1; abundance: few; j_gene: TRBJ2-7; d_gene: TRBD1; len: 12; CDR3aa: CASGTGPHEQYF; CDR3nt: TGCGCCAGTGGGACAGGGCCCCACGAGCAGTACTTC
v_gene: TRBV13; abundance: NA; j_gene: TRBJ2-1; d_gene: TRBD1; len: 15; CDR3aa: CASSSSGGGYNEQFF; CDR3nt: TGTGCCAGCAGCTCCTCAGGGGGTGGGTACAATGAGCAGTTCTTC
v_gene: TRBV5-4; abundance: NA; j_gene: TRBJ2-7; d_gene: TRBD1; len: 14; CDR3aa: CASTATGVSYEQYF; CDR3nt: TGTGCCAGCACCGCTACAGGGGTCTCCTACGAGCAGTACTTC
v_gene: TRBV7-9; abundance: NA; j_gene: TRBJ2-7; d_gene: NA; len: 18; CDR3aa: CASSFTGLYNTTPYEQYF; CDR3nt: TGTGCCAGCAGCTTCACGGGACTCTACAATACTACACCCTACGAGCAGTACTTC
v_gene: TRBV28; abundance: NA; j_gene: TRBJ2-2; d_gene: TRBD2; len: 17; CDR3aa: CASSPPGLATNTGELFF; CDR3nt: TGTGCCAGCAGTCCCCCGGGACTAGCTACGAACACCGGGGAGCTGTTTTTT
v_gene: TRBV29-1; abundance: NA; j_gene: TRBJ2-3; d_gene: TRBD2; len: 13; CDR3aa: CSVVAGVSDTQYF; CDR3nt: TGCAGCGTTGTAGCGGGAGTCTCAGATACGCAGTATTTT
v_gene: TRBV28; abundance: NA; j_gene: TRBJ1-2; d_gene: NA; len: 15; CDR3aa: CASSFSDRANYGYTF; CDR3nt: TGTGCCAGCAGTTTTTCGGACAGAGCTAACTATGGCTACACCTTC
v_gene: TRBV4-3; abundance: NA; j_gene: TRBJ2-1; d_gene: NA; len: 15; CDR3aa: CASSQEGSLFNEQFF; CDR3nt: TGCGCCAGCAGCCAAGAGGGCAGCTTATTCAATGAGCAGTTCTTC
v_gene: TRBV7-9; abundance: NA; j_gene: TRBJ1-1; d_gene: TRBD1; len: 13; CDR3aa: CASSLAAGGKTFF; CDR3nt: TGTGCCAGCAGCTTAGCGGCAGGGGGTAAAACTTTCTTT
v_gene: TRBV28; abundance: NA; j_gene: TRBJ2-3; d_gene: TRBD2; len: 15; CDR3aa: CASTRFGGETDTQYF; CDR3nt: TGTGCCAGCACTCGATTCGGGGGGGAAACAGATACGCAGTATTTT
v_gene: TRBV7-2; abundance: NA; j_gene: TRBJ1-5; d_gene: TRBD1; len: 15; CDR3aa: CASSKGQNSNQPQHF; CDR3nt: TGTGCCAGCAGCAAGGGACAGAATAGCAATCAGCCCCAGCATTTT
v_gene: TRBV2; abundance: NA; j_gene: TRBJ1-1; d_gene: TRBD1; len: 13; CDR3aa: CASSEQGDTEAFF; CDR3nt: TGTGCCAGCAGTGAGCAGGGGGATACTGAAGCTTTCTTT
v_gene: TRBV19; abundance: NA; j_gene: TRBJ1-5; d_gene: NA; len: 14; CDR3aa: CASRQPRRNQPQHF; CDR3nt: TGTGCCAGTAGACAACCGAGGCGCAATCAGCCCCAGCATTTT
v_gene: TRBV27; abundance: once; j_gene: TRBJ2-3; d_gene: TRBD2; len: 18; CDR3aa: CASSRTSGRPPGTDTQYF; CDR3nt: TGTGCCAGCAGCAGAACTAGCGGGAGGCCCCCGGGCACAGATACGCAGTATTTT
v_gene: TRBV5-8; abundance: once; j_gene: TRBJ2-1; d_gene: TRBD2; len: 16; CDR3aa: CASSSYTSGTYNEQFF; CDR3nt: TGTGCCAGCAGCTCCTATACTAGCGGAACCTACAATGAGCAGTTCTTC
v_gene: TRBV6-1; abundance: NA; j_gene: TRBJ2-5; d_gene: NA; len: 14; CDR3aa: CASSEAGEFGTQYF; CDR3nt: TGTGCCAGCAGTGAAGCTGGGGAGTTTGGGACCCAGTACTTC
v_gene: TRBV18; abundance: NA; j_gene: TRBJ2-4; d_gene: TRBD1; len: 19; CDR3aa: CASSPLANSEGQGRNIQYF; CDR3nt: TGTGCCAGCTCACCTTTAGCGAACTCGGAGGGACAGGGTAGGAACATTCAGTACTTC